A selection of T cell receptor beta chains follows, all from one sample in a study of control samples from healthy donors and cancer patients. This table comes from immunoSEQ multiplex PCR, and its TCRdb copy is limited to in-frame clones, with some not included. This repertoire shows 90,000 to 150,000 clones, more than 70% found once; its top ten account for 40%. Sequencing was carried out using blood. The receptors here all came from a man in his fifties or sixties in good health. CDR3s include the opening cysteine and the closing phenylalanine or tryptophan. A D gene is named only where the DNA matches it firmly. Expanded clones get a size class; other rows say once, few or many, or leave the size out.

D gene	V gene	clone size	J gene	CDR3 DNA	CDR3 protein
TRBD2	TRBV4-3	.	TRBJ2-1	TGCGCCAGCAGCCAAGATGTAGAGCGGGGGGTGAATGAGCAGTTCTTC	CASSQDVERGVNEQFF
.	TRBV18	.	TRBJ1-1	TGTGCCAGCTCACGGGCTCTGAACACTGAAGCTTTCTTT	CASSRALNTEAFF
.	TRBV2	.	TRBJ2-7	TGTGCCACCAAGCCGGGGGGACAGTCCTACGAGCAGTACTTC	CATKPGGQSYEQYF
.	TRBV19	.	TRBJ1-1	TGTGCCAGCAGCGGGTGGGGGACGAACACTGAAGCTTTCTTT	CASSGWGTNTEAFF
.	TRBV27	.	TRBJ1-1	TGTGCCAGCAGTTCGAACACGGCAATGAACACTGAAGCTTTCTTT	CASSSNTAMNTEAFF
TRBD2	TRBV3-1/TRBV3-2	.	TRBJ2-3	TGTGCCAGCAGCCATCAGGGCGGGGGTCGCACAGATACGCAGTATTTT	CASSHQGGGRTDTQYF
TRBD2	TRBV6-6	.	TRBJ2-7	TGTGCCAGCAGTCCCATCCAGGAGCGGGGGGGCTACGAGCAGTACTTC	CASSPIQERGGYEQYF
.	TRBV14	.	TRBJ2-1	TGTGCCAGCAGCCAAGATTTAGCAGCCTACAATGAGCAGTTCTTC	CASSQDLAAYNEQFF
.	TRBV11-2	.	TRBJ2-7	TGTGCCAGCAGCCCCAACCAGATTTCGTTCTACGAGCAGTACTTC	CASSPNQISFYEQYF
.	TRBV14	.	TRBJ1-6	TGTGCCAGCAGCCAGCGAACCGGGCTAACTTATTCACCCCTCCACTTT	CASSQRTGLTYSPLHF
.	TRBV6-2/TRBV6-3	.	TRBJ1-1	TGTGCCAGCAGGCCTGGGACCTCTAACACTGAAGCTTTCTTT	CASRPGTSNTEAFF
TRBD1	TRBV2	.	TRBJ2-3	TGTGCCAGCAGGGGACCTGGGACAGTTAATGCAGATACGCAGTATTTT	CASRGPGTVNADTQYF
.	TRBV30	.	TRBJ1-2	TGTGCCTGGAGTGATACAAATAACTATGGCTACACCTTC	CAWSDTNNYGYTF
TRBD1	TRBV7-2	.	TRBJ1-5	TGTGCCAGCAGCCCGTATGGGACAGGCGTCGCTAACAATCAGCCCCAGCATTTT	CASSPYGTGVANNQPQHF
.	TRBV5-4	medium-sized	TRBJ1-1	TGTGCCAGCAGCCTACCGGACGGATACACTGAAGCTTTCTTT	CASSLPDGYTEAFF
.	TRBV13	.	TRBJ1-1	TGTGCCAGCAGCTTATCAGGGAACACTGAAGCTTTCTTT	CASSLSGNTEAFF
TRBD1	TRBV27	.	TRBJ2-1	TGTGCCAGCAGTCCCCTACAGGGGCCCTCCTACAATGAGCAGTTCTTC	CASSPLQGPSYNEQFF
TRBD1	TRBV10-3	.	TRBJ1-1	TGTGCCATCGGGGACAGGGGACCAGAAGCTTTCTTT	CAIGDRGPEAFF
.	TRBV5-5	few	TRBJ1-2	TGTGCCAGCAGCTTGGGTGGACGTTATGGCTACACCTTC	CASSLGGRYGYTF
TRBD1	TRBV9	few	TRBJ1-5	TGTGCCAGCAGCGTACAGGGGGGACAGCCCCAGCATTTT	CASSVQGGQPQHF
.	TRBV10-2	few	TRBJ1-1	TGCGCCAGCAGTGAGACGGTTGCCAATACTGAAGCTTTCTTT	CASSETVANTEAFF